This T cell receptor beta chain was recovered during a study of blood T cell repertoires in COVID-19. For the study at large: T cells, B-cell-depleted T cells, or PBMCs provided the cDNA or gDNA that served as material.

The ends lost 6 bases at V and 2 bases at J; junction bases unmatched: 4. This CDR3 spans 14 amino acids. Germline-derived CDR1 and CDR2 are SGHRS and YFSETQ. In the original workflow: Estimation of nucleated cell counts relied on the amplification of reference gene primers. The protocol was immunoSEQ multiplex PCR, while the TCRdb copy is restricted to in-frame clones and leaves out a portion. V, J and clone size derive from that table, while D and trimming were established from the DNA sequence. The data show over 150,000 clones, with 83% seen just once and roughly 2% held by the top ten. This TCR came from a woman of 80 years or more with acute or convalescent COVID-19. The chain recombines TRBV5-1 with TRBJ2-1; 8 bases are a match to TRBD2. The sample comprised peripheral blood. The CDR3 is CASKSTSAYNEQFF. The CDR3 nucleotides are TGCGCCAGCAAATCGACTAGCGCCTACAATGAGCAGTTCTTC.